The next 19 T cell receptor beta chains were all read from a single sample in a study of shared clonotypes between healthy human individuals. Clones were read by immunoSEQ multiplex PCR, and TCRdb kept only the in-frame ones, dropping some. The data show around 2.1 million clones, around 93% seen once. Only CD45RO-negative cells positively selected for CCR7 counted as naive CD8 cells, so terminally differentiated effector memory CD45RA+ cells were excluded. Material for sequencing was naive CD8+ T cells from PBMCs. All receptors come from a man younger than 35 in good health. Some clones in this sample may be carry-over from other donors' samples.

Remarks on this clone: Other DNA sequences in the sample encode the same CDR3. V usage is TRBV27 and J usage is TRBJ2-7; D ambiguous. Trimming stripped 2 bases from V and 3 bases from J, with 8 bases between. Per the germline V gene, CDR1 is MNHEY and CDR2 is SMNVEV (reference sequence). This CDR3 spans 13 amino acids. The CDR3 loop reads CASSLGDIYEQYF. The CDR3 nucleotides are TGTGCCAGCAGTTTAGGAGACATCTACGAGCAGTACTTC.

To note about this clone: This specimen includes other DNA sequences encoding the same CDR3. V gene TRBV27 combines with J gene TRBJ2-7; the D gene is possibly TRBD1 (5 bases). Trimming cost V 3 bases and J 1 base, with 7 bases left between them. The CDR3 is made up of 13 amino acids. Germline CDR1 MNHEY, CDR2 SMNVEV (reference sequence). Written as DNA, the CDR3 is TGTGCCAGCAGTTTTAGGGGTTCCTACGAGCAGTACTTC. Encoded protein: CASSFRGSYEQYF.

The chain employs TRBV4-2 and TRBJ2-1; TRBD2 might be the D (5 bases). V was trimmed by 3 bases and J by 0 bases, leaving 9 bases between them. The CDR3 contains 15 residues. Per the germline V gene, CDR1 is LGHNA and CDR2 is YNFKEQ. CDR3 region: CASSHPGSSYNEQFF. CDR3 DNA: TGTGCCAGCAGCCACCCTGGGAGCTCCTACAATGAGCAGTTCTTC.

In this sample, this clone turned up once. The chain carries TRBV10-3 and TRBJ2-7; weak D call: TRBD1 (5 bases). The CDR3 has 13 amino acids. Trimming removed 3 bases from V and 5 bases from J, with 11 bases in between. CDR1 and CDR2 (germline): ENHRY, SYGVKD. The CDR3 protein is CAISDVRVHEQYF. The CDR3 DNA reads as TGTGCCATCAGTGATGTCAGGGTCCACGAGCAGTACTTC.

The chain carries TRBV27 and TRBJ2-6; either TRBD1 or TRBD2 may fit D (6 bases each). Trimming took 5 bases from V and 4 from J, leaving 15 bases between them. Germline V CDR1 and CDR2: MNHEY, SMNVEV (reference sequence). This CDR3 is 16 amino acids long. The CDR3 nucleotides are TGTGCCAGCAGTCTTACGGGGGCGCTAGGGGCCAACGTCCTGACTTTC. Residues: CASSLTGALGANVLTF.

The V call is TRBV19, the J call TRBJ1-5; D uncertain. V lost 4 bases and J 5 bases, leaving 12 bases between the germline ends. The CDR3 is 14 amino acids. Looked up from germline, CDR1 is LNHDA and CDR2 is SQIVND (reference sequence). The CDR3 nucleotides are TGTGCCAGTAGTACCCAAGACGGTTATCAGCCCCAGCATTTT. Protein product: CASSTQDGYQPQHF.

The V and J genes are TRBV7-8 and TRBJ2-1, with 9 nucleotides matching TRBD2. Per germline, CDR1 SGHVS and CDR2 FQNEAQ. The junction had 8 bases not matched to a gene; V was cut back by 0 bases and J by 5 bases. The CDR3 loop spans 17 amino acids. CDR3 in amino acids: CASSLAGREGFHNEQFF. In DNA, the CDR3 is TGTGCCAGCAGCTTAGCGGGGCGGGAGGGCTTCCACAATGAGCAGTTCTTC.

The sample holds one count of this clone. This chain connects TRBV7-8 to TRBJ2-3; a weak D match, TRBD1 (6 bases). CDR3 length: 18 residues. Germline V gene lookup returns CDR1 SGHVS and CDR2 FQNEAQ. Trimming took off 2 bases at V and 0 bases at J, with 18 bases between the two ends. The CDR3 bases are TGTGCCAGCAGCTTACCCCGGACAGCCGATTATAGCACAGATACGCAGTATTTT. The encoded protein is CASSLPRTADYSTDTQYF.

V usage is TRBV5-4 and J usage is TRBJ2-1; TRBD2 might be the D (7 bases). Trimming pared 6 bases from V and 8 bases from J, leaving 18 bases between. CDR3 length equals 14 residues. The germline CDR1 and CDR2 sequences are SGHNT and YYREEE (reference sequence). The CDR3 DNA reads TGTGCCAGCACCCAGGGGCGGGAGTTGGATGAGCAGTTCTTC. It translates to CASTQGRELDEQFF.

This chain links TRBV5-4 with TRBJ2-3; 10 bases line up with TRBD1. This CDR3 has 16 residues. After removal of 4 bases from V and 6 bases from J, the junction contained 11 bases not matched to a gene. Looked up from germline, CDR1 is SGHNT and CDR2 is YYREEE (reference sequence). CDR3 loop: CASSLWTGGLTDTQYF. The DNA of the CDR3 is TGTGCCAGCAGCCTATGGACAGGGGGTTTGACCGATACGCAGTATTTT.

The rearrangement joins TRBV11-2 to TRBJ1-5; TRBD1 is a possible D gene (5 bases). Germline V gene sequence: CDR1 SGHAT, CDR2 FQNNGV. The CDR3 has 17 amino acids. The V end was cut by 1 base, the J end by 2 bases, with 15 bases between. This CDR3 is CASSLGFGAGGNQPQHF. CDR3 nucleotide sequence: TGTGCCAGCAGCTTAGGGTTTGGGGCGGGAGGCAATCAGCCCCAGCATTTT.

The chain couples TRBV6-5 to TRBJ2-7, with D perhaps matching TRBD2 (6 bases). Germline-derived CDR1 and CDR2 are MNHEY and SVGAGI. V was cut by 4 bases and J by 3 bases, with 19 bases left in between. The CDR3 is made up of 16 amino acids. The CDR3, as DNA: TGTGCCAGCAGTTCACCAAGGGACGTGGGGGGCTACGAGCAGTACTTC. Translation gives CASSSPRDVGGYEQYF.

The sample holds one count of this clone. The sample carries other DNA sequences with the same CDR3. The gene calls are TRBV29-1 and TRBJ1-2, with D unclear. The length of the CDR3 is 11 residues. CDR1 and CDR2 (germline): SQVTM, ANQGSEA. V was cut by 4 bases and J by 1 base, with 4 bases left in between. The CDR3 sequence: CSVAVNYGYTF. Written as DNA, the CDR3 is TGCAGCGTTGCTGTTAACTATGGCTACACCTTC.

V and J are TRBV27 and TRBJ2-1; a weak D match, TRBD1 (5 bases). Germline V gene data show CDR1 as MNHEY and CDR2 as SMNVEV (reference sequence). Trimming cost V 3 bases and J 5 bases, with 11 bases left between them. This CDR3 has 14 amino acids. The CDR3 DNA sequence: TGTGCCAGCAGTTTTACGGACACCAACAATGAGCAGTTCTTC. Protein sequence: CASSFTDTNNEQFF.

This chain connects TRBV7-2 to TRBJ1-5, with D perhaps matching TRBD1 (5 bases). The germline V and J ends were trimmed by 3 bases and 0 bases, with 15 bases remaining between them. CDR1 is SGHTA, CDR2 FQGNSA, per germline. This CDR3 comprises 17 residues. The CDR3 loop reads CASSLWGPGLSNQPQHF. CDR3 nucleotides: TGTGCCAGCAGCTTGTGGGGACCGGGTCTTAGCAATCAGCCCCAGCATTTT.

The chain recombines TRBV27 with TRBJ2-1; the match to TRBD2 covers 13 bases. The trim removed 6 bases at V and 8 bases at J, leaving 7 bases unmatched. Germline V CDR1 and CDR2: MNHEY, SMNVEV (reference sequence). CDR3 length equals 15 residues. The CDR3 sequence is CASRTSGRALDEQFF. CDR3 nucleotides: TGTGCCAGCAGAACTAGCGGGAGGGCCCTCGATGAGCAGTTCTTC.

Note on this clone: Different DNA sequences within this sample yield the same CDR3. V usage is TRBV4-2 and J usage is TRBJ2-7; tentative D call: TRBD2 (5 bases). The CDR3 extends over 15 amino acids. V dropped 1 base and J dropped 0 bases, with 10 bases sitting between them. The germline gives CDR1 LGHNA, CDR2 YNFKEQ. The DNA of the CDR3 is TGTGCCAGCAGCCAAGTCGAGCGGAGCTCCTACGAGCAGTACTTC. Protein sequence: CASSQVERSSYEQYF.

This clone came up once. This chain connects TRBV15 to TRBJ2-1, with a possible D match to TRBD1 (5 bases). CDR1 and CDR2 from the germline V gene are LNHNV and YYDKDF (reference sequence). Trimming pared 0 bases from V and 7 bases from J, leaving 13 bases between. The CDR3 contains 15 residues. The CDR3 spells CATSRDGAGLNEQFF. Written as DNA, the CDR3 is TGTGCCACCAGCAGAGATGGGGCAGGGTTAAATGAGCAGTTCTTC.

The rearrangement joins TRBV7-9 to TRBJ1-3; D unclear. Trimming cost V 3 bases and J 0 bases, with 21 bases left between them. The germline gives CDR1 SEHNR, CDR2 FQNEAQ (reference sequence). The length of the CDR3 is 19 residues. This chain's CDR3 is CASSFPKRVTANSGNTIYF. Written as DNA, the CDR3 is TGTGCCAGCAGCTTCCCAAAGAGGGTAACAGCTAACTCTGGAAACACCATATATTTT.